This T cell receptor (beta chain) was identified in a study of identical twins (dated by TCRdb to the mid-2010s). Turning to the overall study: The study deep-sequenced TCR alpha and beta repertoires from monozygotic twins, unrelated adults of various ages and cord blood to test whether fetal clonotypes persist. Replicate twin experiments were performed at different times using different library preparation protocols to rule out contamination. Results and caveats for the whole study, not just this receptor: Compared with coincidental sharing between unrelated individuals, out-of-frame TCR alpha sequences shared between twins had an excess of sequences with low generation probability. Zero-insertion analyses could be partly confounded by invariant T cells such as MAIT and iNKT, although diverse VJ usage argued against such confounding for most clonotypes. The excess sharing between twins in beta out-of-frame sequences was weaker because fewer shared sequences reduced the signal-to-noise ratio. In monozygotic twins, out-of-frame TCR alpha sharing was systematically underestimated by recombination models, although the models agreed with sharing between unrelated individuals. Because the same donors could not be followed over many years, conclusions were based on cross-sectional statistical analysis. Abundant cord blood beta clonotypes had fewer insertions, young adult naive repertoires showed a similar but weaker trend, and memory repertoires showed no such trend.

Libraries were constructed by 5' RACE. TCRdb shows the sequencer as Illumina HiSeq 2000. Template switching introduced a universal primer binding site; the final cDNA contained a unique molecular identifier, enabling accurate counting of TCR cDNA molecules. Specific primers in the conserved constant-segment region were used to synthesize first-strand cDNA for TCR alpha and beta chains. To control for contamination, each cDNA library was double barcoded with a SMART-Mk sample barcode plus Illumina barcodes. Two successive PCR steps introduced TruSeq adapter sequences along with Illumina sample barcodes. The TCR alpha and beta cDNA libraries were sequenced on the Illumina HiSeq platform using custom primers. Per the original workflow: Raw reads were processed with MiGEC to extract unique molecular identifiers, and MiXCR was used to determine CDR3 positions. Recombination models were inferred per individual with the repgenHMM and IGoR tools using an EM algorithm. The analysis of shared clonotypes was done with the tcR package in R, with sharing normalized by the product of cloneset sizes. Out-of-frame nonproductive sequences were analyzed to study raw recombination free of thymic and clonal selection effects. TCRdb itself trimmed the public reads at Q25 with fastp, ran MiXCR and retained productive beta chains. Every distinct CDR3 protein forms one entry, paired with its most common genes and DNA. TCRdb, not the authors, supplied the V and J calls. A total of about 210,000 distinct CDR3 sequences appear in this sample, 9.4% of them only once. The biggest ten clones account for just over 5% of the sample.

This clonotype occurred many times. Its antigen is currently not known. No base quality information exists; no much larger clone differs at one position. All donors were healthy Caucasians. Using Miltenyi CD45RO+ enrichment and human naive T-cell isolation kits, memory (CD45RO+) and naive T cells were isolated from PBMC. Sequencing was carried out using memory (CD45RO+) T cells sorted from blood. According to the study, the label for this sample's cell subset or site signals: CD45RO+ enriched T cells. The receptor was isolated from a woman aged 18-29 years in good health.

The CDR3 in this case is CSAPHLGQFTDTQYF. The nucleotide sequence reads TGCAGTGCTCCTCACCTAGGCCAATTCACAGATACGCAGTATTTT. This chain joins TRBV20-1 to TRBJ2-3, with the D gene uncertain. The CDR3 goes from the cysteine to the phenylalanine over 15 residues. The DNA shown is the 45-base CDR3, in frame from base 1. The germline ends are 17 bases apart after V is trimmed by 5 bases and J by 2 bases. In the germline V gene (reference sequence), CDR1 corresponds to DFQATT and CDR2 to SNEGSKA.